The 8 T cell receptor beta chains below all came from one sample that was sequenced in a study of blood T cells in healthy people across ages. PCR was performed a second time for roughly 7 to 11 cycles using a sample-barcoded 5' primer and a J-beta primer mix. In TCRdb, the 5' RACE reads were re-called with MiXCR into one record per CDR3 protein. The sample shows about 680,000 distinct CDR3 sequences, approximately 49% of them seen only once. The sample was blood. The receptors were gathered from a woman aged 60-75 years in good health.

CDR3 sequence: CASQWQGWNNEQFF. Here the CDR3 DNA reads TGTGCCAGCCAATGGCAGGGTTGGAACAATGAGCAGTTCTTC. This chain connects TRBV11-2 to TRBJ2-1, with D possibly matching TRBD1 (5 bases). V was shortened by 8 bases and J by 5 bases, with 16 bases between the two germline ends. CDR1 is SGHAT and CDR2 is FQNNGV in the germline V gene. The CDR3 spans 14 residues.

The CDR3 loop reads CASSNRQGASWAEAFF. CDR3 in DNA: TGTGCCAGCAGCAACAGACAGGGGGCGAGTTGGGCTGAAGCTTTCTTT. V usage is TRBV7-2 and J usage is TRBJ1-1; 10 nucleotides agree with TRBD1. V shed 5 bases and J 6 bases; nucleotides not matched to a gene: 12. The CDR3 length is 16 residues. Per germline, CDR1 SGHTA and CDR2 FQGNSA.

This chain connects TRBV20-1 to TRBJ1-1, with D possibly matching TRBD1 (6 bases). Germline CDR1 DFQATT, CDR2 SNEGSKA (reference sequence). This CDR3 is built from 14 residues. Between the trimmed V and J ends, which lost 2 bases and 1 base, there was a span of 11 bases. The CDR3 DNA reads TGCAGTGCTAGACGTGACAGGACGAACACTGAAGCTTTCTTT. Translating it yields CSARRDRTNTEAFF.

This clonotype was seen a few times. V gene TRBV7-2 combines with J gene TRBJ2-4; D gene unclear. The last part of the DNA fits TRBJ2-7 better; the J call may be wrong. The CDR3 length is 13 residues. Germline V gene sequence: CDR1 SGHTA, CDR2 FQGNSA. CDR3 in DNA: TGTGCCAGCAGGTCCGGCGGTGCCTACGAGCAGTACTTC. This gives the protein CASRSGGAYEQYF.

The chain has TRBV27 and TRBJ1-1, with 7 bases that match TRBD1. CDR1 MNHEY and CDR2 SMNVEV come from the germline V gene (reference sequence). The CDR3 is 15 amino acids. Losses at the gene ends were 7 bases for V and 0 bases for J; bases not matched to a gene: 8. Here the CDR3 DNA reads TGTGCCAGCACCCCGGGACAGCCCATGAACACTGAAGCTTTCTTT. Translated, it gives CASTPGQPMNTEAFF.

In its sample, this clonotype was seen once. The V call is TRBV7-2, the J call TRBJ1-5; D is unclear. V was trimmed by 2 bases and J by 4 bases, leaving 12 bases between them. The CDR3 runs 15 residues. The germline gives CDR1 SGHTA, CDR2 FQGNSA. The CDR3 DNA reads TGTGCCAGCAGCTTATGGGTGTCCCAAAATCAGCCCCAGCATTTT. Translating it yields CASSLWVSQNQPQHF.

The genes are TRBV7-2 and TRBJ2-1; no clear D gene. The length of the CDR3 is 13 residues. Trimming shortened V by 5 bases and J by 5 bases, and 10 bases separated the two germline ends. The germline V gene has CDR1 SGHTA and CDR2 FQGNSA. The CDR3 DNA reads as TGTGCCAGCAGCCGCTGTAAAAACAATGAGCAGTTCTTC. This encodes CASSRCKNNEQFF.

Points on this clonotype: An end of the junction does not agree with germline; a read error may underlie this. The rearrangement joins TRBV29-1 to TRBJ2-7, with D unclear. Germline CDR1 reads SQVTM; CDR2 reads ANQGSEA. CDR3 length: 14 amino acids. CDR3 coding DNA: TGCAGCGTTCGATCAGCGCTTAGCTCCGACGAGCAGTACTTC. It codes for CSVRSALSSDEQYF.